A single T cell receptor (beta chain) is shown here with its context. Sequencing of TCR beta, carried out with a high-throughput approach, was applied to CD8+ and CD4+ T cells from the blood. The multiple sclerosis controls were treatment-naive patients affected by stable or active relapsing-remitting disease. Bulk CD8+ and CD4+ cells came from magnetic negative isolation; CD8+ TEMRA by FACS. The record originates from a study of CD8 T cells in Susac syndrome. The V and J ends lost 7 bases and 7 bases, in that order; junction bases with no gene match: 6. CDR1 SNHLY and CDR2 FYNNEI come from the germline V gene. The CDR3 is made up of 14 amino acids. After extraction with the RNeasy kit, roughly 0.5 to 1 ug of the RNA was reverse transcribed using random hexamers. An immunoSEQ multiplex PCR generated amplified TCR beta CDR3 products spanning 54 Vbeta and 13 Jbeta. In TCRdb, the immunoSEQ multiplex PCR reads were re-called with MiXCR into one record per CDR3 protein. Among around 230,000 distinct CDR3 sequences listed, about 95% were seen once.

The TCR comes from a human donor with multiple sclerosis. Material for sequencing was CD4+ T cells from PBMCs. J is TRBJ2-2 and V is TRBV2; TRBD2 matches 10 bases. The CDR3 region has the DNA TGTGCCAGCAAGGAGCGGGGGGGCATCGGGGAGCTGTTTTTT. Translated: CASKERGGIGELFF.